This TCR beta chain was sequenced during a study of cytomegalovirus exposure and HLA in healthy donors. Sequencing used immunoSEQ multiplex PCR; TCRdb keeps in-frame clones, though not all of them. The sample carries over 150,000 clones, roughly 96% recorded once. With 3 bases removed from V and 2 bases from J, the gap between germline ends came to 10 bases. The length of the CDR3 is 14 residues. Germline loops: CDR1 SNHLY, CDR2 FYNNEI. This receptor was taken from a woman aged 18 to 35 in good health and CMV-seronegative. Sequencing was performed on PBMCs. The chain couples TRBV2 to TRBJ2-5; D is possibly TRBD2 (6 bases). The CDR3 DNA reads TGTGCCAGCAGTGACCCGGGGGTACAAGAGACCCAGTACTTC. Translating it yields CASSDPGVQETQYF.